Listed below are T cell receptor beta chains from one sample, sequenced in a study of blood T cell repertoires in COVID-19. The method was immunoSEQ multiplex PCR; TCRdb's version includes in-frame clones alone and lacks a portion of them. The sample includes around 250,000 clones, 90% seen only once; the top ten take around 2.3%. The sequenced material came from peripheral blood. These receptors originate from a woman in her sixties with COVID-19, enrolled during active disease. The CDR3 runs from the conserved cysteine through the conserved F or W. A D gene is named only where the DNA matches it firmly. Clone size, where shown, is once, few, many, or a class for clones that have expanded.

D: TRBD1; size: once; V: TRBV5-1; length: 16; J: TRBJ2-5; DNA: TGCGCCAGCAGCTCGAGGGACAGCGTAGGCGCGGAGACCCAGTACTTC; CDR3: CASSSRDSVGAETQYF
D: TRBD1; size: -; V: TRBV6-5; length: 12; J: TRBJ2-2; DNA: TGTGCCAGCAGACAGGGGGCCGGGGAGCTGTTTTTT; CDR3: CASRQGAGELFF
D: -; size: -; V: TRBV19; length: 14; J: TRBJ1-5; DNA: TGTGCCAGTAGTCTAAGAAGAAGCAATCAGCCCCAGCATTTT; CDR3: CASSLRRSNQPQHF
D: -; size: -; V: TRBV5-5; length: 12; J: TRBJ2-7; DNA: TGTGCCAGACCCCGAGGGATATGCGAGCAGTACTTC; CDR3: CARPRGICEQYF
D: -; size: -; V: TRBV7-2; length: 14; J: TRBJ1-3; DNA: TGTGCCAGCAGCGAAAAGGGGGGGAGAAACACCATATATTTT; CDR3: CASSEKGGRNTIYF
D: -; size: -; V: TRBV13; length: 13; J: TRBJ1-1; DNA: TGTGCCAGCAGCTCGGGACAGAACACTGAAGCTTTCTTT; CDR3: CASSSGQNTEAFF
D: -; size: once; V: TRBV5-1; length: 16; J: TRBJ2-3; DNA: TGCGCCAGCAGCTTTACGGCCCGTCAGGCCACAGATACGCAGTATTTT; CDR3: CASSFTARQATDTQYF
D: TRBD1; size: -; V: TRBV10-3; length: 16; J: TRBJ1-5; DNA: TGTGCCATCAGTGGAGGAGGACAGGGGGGATATCAGCCCCAGCATTTT; CDR3: CAISGGGQGGYQPQHF
D: TRBD2; size: once; V: TRBV7-2; length: 17; J: TRBJ2-3; DNA: TGTGCCAGCAGCTCCGCTAGCGGGGGATTTACAGCAGATACGCAGTATTTT; CDR3: CASSSASGGFTADTQYF
D: -; size: -; V: TRBV14; length: 13; J: TRBJ1-6; DNA: TGTGCCAGCAGCCCCCTTAGTAATTCACCCCTCCACTTT; CDR3: CASSPLSNSPLHF
D: TRBD1; size: -; V: TRBV7-6; length: 16; J: TRBJ1-1; DNA: TGTGCCAGCAGCTCCTCACTGGACAGGGGAGGCACTGAAGCTTTCTTT; CDR3: CASSSSLDRGGTEAFF
D: -; size: -; V: TRBV7-3; length: 15; J: TRBJ1-1; DNA: TGTGCCAGCAGCTTAGGGGGCAGACAGAACACTGAAGCTTTCTTT; CDR3: CASSLGGRQNTEAFF
D: TRBD2; size: -; V: TRBV7-3; length: 17; J: TRBJ2-5; DNA: TGTGCCAGCAGCTTAAGGGGGACTAGCGGGACCCAAGAGACCCAGTACTTC; CDR3: CASSLRGTSGTQETQYF
D: TRBD1; size: -; V: TRBV15; length: 14; J: TRBJ1-5; DNA: TGTGCCACCAGCAGCAGGGGGGGCAATCAGCCCCAGCATTTT; CDR3: CATSSRGGNQPQHF
D: -; size: -; V: TRBV20-1; length: 13; J: TRBJ1-5; DNA: TGCAGTGCTAGTTCAGGGGTAAATCAGCCCCAGCATTTT; CDR3: CSASSGVNQPQHF
D: TRBD1; size: once; V: TRBV9; length: 14; J: TRBJ1-2; DNA: TGTGCCAGCAGCATGACAGGGGGGCACTATGGCTACACCTTC; CDR3: CASSMTGGHYGYTF
D: -; size: -; V: TRBV27; length: 16; J: TRBJ2-6; DNA: TGTGCCAGCAGCCAAGACAGGCCCCCCGGGGCCAACGTCCTGACTTTC; CDR3: CASSQDRPPGANVLTF
D: -; size: -; V: TRBV4-3; length: 15; J: TRBJ2-2; DNA: TGCGCCAGCAGCCAAGTTCGGGGATACCCCGGGGAGCTGTTTTTT; CDR3: CASSQVRGYPGELFF
D: TRBD1; size: -; V: TRBV6-5; length: 16; J: TRBJ1-4; DNA: TGTGCCAGCAGTTACACAAGGACAGGGGGACTTGAAAAACTGTTTTTT; CDR3: CASSYTRTGGLEKLFF
D: -; size: -; V: TRBV30; length: 13; J: TRBJ1-4; DNA: TGTGCCTGGAGTGGACAGTTTAATGAAAAACTGTTTTTT; CDR3: CAWSGQFNEKLFF
D: -; size: -; V: TRBV2; length: 13; J: TRBJ1-2; DNA: TGTGCCAGCAGTGAAGAACAGGGATTTGGCTACACCTTC; CDR3: CASSEEQGFGYTF
D: -; size: -; V: TRBV30; length: 13; J: TRBJ1-5; DNA: TGTGCCTGGAGTGGAATAGGCAATCAGCCCCAGCATTTT; CDR3: CAWSGIGNQPQHF
D: TRBD1; size: -; V: TRBV2; length: 22; J: TRBJ2-1; DNA: TGTGCCAGCAGTGACCCTCGCGGACAGGGGACGTTTACAGTGTCCTTTTACAATGAGCAGTTCTTC; CDR3: CASSDPRGQGTFTVSFYNEQFF
D: TRBD1; size: -; V: TRBV7-7; length: 14; J: TRBJ2-3; DNA: TGTGCTAGCAGCAGGGACAGAAACACAGATACGCAGTATTTT; CDR3: CASSRDRNTDTQYF
D: TRBD1; size: -; V: TRBV5-1; length: 16; J: TRBJ1-1; DNA: TGCGCCAGCAGCAAATTACAGGGGGCAGGAAACACTGAAGCTTTCTTT; CDR3: CASSKLQGAGNTEAFF
D: -; size: -; V: TRBV3-1/TRBV3-2; length: 13; J: TRBJ2-5; DNA: TGTGCCAGCAGACGGAGGGGAGAGGTGACCCAGTACTTC; CDR3: CASRRRGEVTQYF
D: -; size: -; V: TRBV7-9; length: 16; J: TRBJ1-4; DNA: TGTGCCAGCAGCTTAGCTTTTGCGGGGAGGGATGAAAAACTGTTTTTT; CDR3: CASSLAFAGRDEKLFF
D: -; size: -; V: TRBV5-5; length: 14; J: TRBJ1-1; DNA: TGTGCCAGCAGCTTGGTTGGGAGGGGGACTGAAGCTTTCTTT; CDR3: CASSLVGRGTEAFF
D: -; size: -; V: TRBV6-4; length: 12; J: TRBJ1-5; DNA: TGTGCCAGCAGTCGTGGCTATCAGCCCCAGCATTTT; CDR3: CASSRGYQPQHF
D: -; size: -; V: TRBV7-9; length: 12; J: TRBJ2-2; DNA: TGTGCCACGCAGGAGGGGACCGGGGAGCTGTTTTTT; CDR3: CATQEGTGELFF
D: -; size: few; V: TRBV6-4; length: 15; J: TRBJ1-1; DNA: TGTGCCAGCAGTGAATTTCTGGGGGCGTACACTGAAGCTTTCTTT; CDR3: CASSEFLGAYTEAFF
D: -; size: -; V: TRBV15; length: 12; J: TRBJ2-7; DNA: TGTGCCACCAGCAGATCCCGAGGCGAGCAGTACTTC; CDR3: CATSRSRGEQYF
D: -; size: once; V: TRBV4-1; length: 13; J: TRBJ1-1; DNA: TGCGCCAGCAGCTTCTCAGGTGGAACTGAAGCTTTCTTT; CDR3: CASSFSGGTEAFF